This T cell receptor (beta chain) was recorded in a study of cytomegalovirus exposure and HLA in healthy donors. Study conclusions and caveats: The study listed approximately 160 cytomegalovirus-associated TCR beta chains. The classifier reportedly diagnosed cytomegalovirus status with high sensitivity and specificity.

As regards this clone: Its specificity is not known.

Looked up from germline, CDR1 is SGHRS and CDR2 is YFSETQ. The CDR3 extends over 14 amino acids. V shed 3 bases and J 5 bases; nucleotides not matched to a gene: 4. Primers for the PCR totalled 60 Vbeta and 13 Jbeta. Study processing details: Unique TCR beta chains numbered approximately 76 million in a later analysis, with around 10 million shared. Profiling relied on immunoSEQ multiplex PCR, and the TCRdb table lists in-frame clones only, not all of them. V and J calls and clone size come straight from that table; D and trimming were deduced from the DNA. The sample has 85,000 to 100,000 clones; 75% to 85% are singletons.

The origin of this receptor is a woman aged 40 to 55 in good health and CMV-seronegative. Sequencing was carried out using PBMCs. This rearrangement joins TRBV5-1 to TRBJ2-2, with 7 positions matching TRBD1. The DNA of the CDR3 is TGCGCCAGCAGCTCCCAGGGGGAAACCGGGGAGCTGTTTTTT. Amino acid sequence: CASSSQGETGELFF.